This entry lists 32 T cell receptor beta chains sequenced from one sample in a study of blood T cell repertoires in COVID-19 (dated by TCRdb to the early 2020s). Library preparation employed the immunoSEQ multiplex PCR assay. Imported from immuneACCESS, the table was reduced by TCRdb to in-frame sequences with V and J called. These copies leave out some clones; in studies compared against another copy, an unresolved V gene accounts for under half, and the cause of the remainder is not known. In all, the sample holds some 250,000 clones, and approximately 86% of those were seen once. Approximately 7.2% of the sample is taken by the ten largest. Specimen: peripheral blood. These TCRs come from a woman aged 70-85 years with active or convalescent COVID-19.

V gene TRBV5-4 combines with J gene TRBJ2-1; unclear D gene. This CDR3 has 13 residues. The V end lost 7 bases, the J end lost 0 bases, and 8 bases lay between the germline ends. Germline lookup yields CDR1 SGHNT and CDR2 YYREEE (reference sequence). The CDR3 DNA sequence: TGTGCCAGCGGTCCGAGCTCCTACAATGAGCAGTTCTTC. Protein product: CASGPSSYNEQFF.

This clone was found once. The genes are TRBV6-1 and TRBJ1-2; 9 nucleotides match TRBD1. The CDR3 has 19 amino acids. V dropped 1 base and J dropped 2; count of bases not matched to a gene: 14. CDR1 and CDR2 (germline): MNHNS, SASEGT. Here the CDR3 DNA reads TGTGCCAGCAGTGAAGGTCCCGTTGGGGGGACAGGGAGGAACTATGGCTACACCTTC. Translation gives CASSEGPVGGTGRNYGYTF.

The chain has TRBV28 and TRBJ1-5; D perhaps matches TRBD1 (5 bases). The V end lost 3 bases, the J end lost 6 bases, and 33 bases lay between the germline ends. The CDR3 loop spans 21 amino acids. CDR1 is MDHEN and CDR2 is SYDVKM in the germline V gene. The CDR3 sequence is CASSFPPPGMGGSLLGQPQHF. CDR3 nucleotide sequence: TGTGCCAGCAGTTTTCCCCCCCCAGGGATGGGAGGAAGTTTGCTTGGTCAGCCCCAGCATTTT.

This chain links TRBV29-1 with TRBJ2-7, with 10 bases identical to TRBD1. Germline CDR1 SQVTM, CDR2 ANQGSEA. Trimming took 7 bases from V and 7 from J; bases not matched to a gene: 10. There are 13 residues in the CDR3. DNA of the CDR3: TGCAGCGCATATCGACAGGGGGCGGGGGAGCAGTACTTC. Protein: CSAYRQGAGEQYF.

CDR3 loop: CASSLDNAGGYLNEQFF. The CDR3 bases are TGTGCCAGCAGCTTAGATAATGCAGGGGGCTATCTCAATGAGCAGTTCTTC. V usage is TRBV11-2 and J usage is TRBJ2-1, with TRBD1 matching 8 bases. Germline values: CDR1 SGHAT, CDR2 FQNNGV. Unmatched junction bases numbered 10, after V lost 0 bases and J lost 6 bases. The CDR3 covers 17 residues.

A single count supports this clone. The CDR3 region is CASSLMGTSYEQYF. DNA for the CDR3: TGTGCCAGCAGCTTAATGGGCACTTCCTACGAGCAGTACTTC. The chain joins TRBV7-3 to TRBJ2-7; D is undetermined. Germline-derived CDR1 and CDR2 are SGHTA and FQGTGA. V dropped 1 base and J dropped 1 base, with 8 bases sitting between them. The CDR3 consists of 14 residues.

V gene TRBV9 combines with J gene TRBJ2-3, with a tentative D call TRBD2 (5 bases). The germline V gene has CDR1 SGDLS and CDR2 YYNGEE. V was cut by 7 bases and J by 7 bases, with 19 bases left in between. CDR3 length: 14 amino acids. The CDR3 nucleotides are TGTGCCAGCCAAAAGTCTCTAGCAAGGCATACGCAGTATTTT. Protein: CASQKSLARHTQYF.

The chain has TRBV6-1 and TRBJ1-2; the D is unclear. Germline V gene lookup returns CDR1 MNHNS and CDR2 SASEGT. This CDR3 region has 16 residues. Trimming took off 4 bases at V and 0 bases at J, with 15 bases between the two ends. CDR3 bases: TGTGCCAGCAGTGCTCCATGGAGGGCAGCTAACTATGGCTACACCTTC. It specifies CASSAPWRAANYGYTF.

The V call is TRBV6-5, the J call TRBJ1-1; D is unresolved. With 5 bases removed from V and 0 bases from J, the gap between germline ends came to 7 bases. Germline CDR1 reads MNHEY; CDR2 reads SVGAGI. The CDR3 covers 13 residues. CDR3: CASSHSLNTEAFF. As DNA, the CDR3 is TGTGCCAGCAGTCACAGCTTGAACACTGAAGCTTTCTTT.

The CDR3 DNA reads as TGTGCCAGCAGTTACGGGCAGAGAACCAGCAATCAGCCCCAGCATTTT. This encodes CASSYGQRTSNQPQHF. V is TRBV6-6 and J is TRBJ1-5; D is uncertain. Germline V gene lookup returns CDR1 MNHNY and CDR2 SVGAGI (reference sequence). The CDR3 runs 16 residues. V lost 2 bases and J lost 1, with 12 bases in between.

The V call is TRBV19, the J call TRBJ2-3, with TRBD2 identical over 10 bases. V lost 1 base to trimming and J lost 0 bases; unmatched junction nucleotides: 4. Looked up from germline, CDR1 is LNHDA and CDR2 is SQIVND (reference sequence). This CDR3 comprises 17 residues. CDR3 sequence: CASSIGASGGSTDTQYF. The DNA of the CDR3 is TGTGCCAGTAGTATAGGGGCTAGCGGGGGTAGCACAGATACGCAGTATTTT.

This clone was seen a few times. This chain connects TRBV7-2 to TRBJ2-2, with 10 bases identical to TRBD2. Germline V CDR1 and CDR2: SGHTA, FQGNSA. V was pared by 5 bases and J by 1 base, with 4 bases of the junction left unmatched. The CDR3 is 16 residues long. The CDR3 DNA is TGTGCCAGCAGCGCCCGACTAGCGGGGAACACCGGGGAGCTGTTTTTT. Protein sequence: CASSARLAGNTGELFF.

This rearrangement joins TRBV5-8 to TRBJ1-6, with a weak D call TRBD1 (6 bases). The CDR3 length is 18 residues. Trimming removed 6 bases from V and 4 bases from J, with 23 bases in between. Germline V gene lookup returns CDR1 SGHTS and CDR2 YDEGEE. The DNA of the CDR3 is TGTGCCAGCATCGATGGGAGACAGGTCCGTGTATATAATTCACCCCTCCACTTT. Translation gives CASIDGRQVRVYNSPLHF. The full variable domain, completed using reference TRBV5-8 and TRBJ1-6, is EAGVTQSPTHLIKTRGQQATLRCSPISGHTSVYWYQQALGLGLQFLLWYDEGEERNRGNFPPRFSGRQFPNYSSELNVNALELEDSALYLCASIDGRQVRVYNSPLHFGNGTRLTVT.

This chain joins TRBV10-1 and TRBJ1-1, with unresolved D. V lost 5 bases to trimming and J lost 3 bases, with 16 bases between them. The length of the CDR3 is 15 residues. CDR1 is WNHNN and CDR2 is SYGVQD in the germline V gene (reference sequence). The CDR3 nucleotides are TGCGCCAGCAGTCCAGTAGCCGGACTGGACACTGAAGCTTTCTTT. Protein product: CASSPVAGLDTEAFF.

V is TRBV7-2 and J is TRBJ1-5; TRBD1 might be the D (6 bases). CDR3 length equals 13 residues. The V gene's germline CDR1 is SGHTA and CDR2 FQGNSA. V lost 0 bases, J lost 9 bases, and 9 bases lay in between. CDR3 sequence: CASSLAGAGPQHF. The CDR3 nucleotides read TGTGCCAGCAGCTTAGCGGGGGCTGGGCCCCAGCATTTT.

The V and J genes are TRBV25-1 and TRBJ1-2; 10 bases match TRBD1. V lost 7 bases and J lost 8; bases outside the gene matches: 10. The CDR3 runs 14 residues. Germline V CDR1 and CDR2: MGHDK, SYGVNS. The CDR3 protein is CASTGTGDWEGYTF. The CDR3 bases are TGTGCCAGCACCGGGACAGGGGATTGGGAAGGCTACACCTTC.

The V call is TRBV6-6, the J call TRBJ1-1; 7 nucleotides agree with TRBD1. Germline CDR1 is MNHNY and CDR2 is SVGAGI (reference sequence). CDR3 length equals 15 residues. Trimming took 5 bases from V and 7 from J; bases not matched to a gene: 13. The CDR3 loop reads CASSGAGGRDLEAFF. CDR3 DNA: TGTGCCAGCAGTGGTGCAGGGGGTCGGGACCTTGAAGCTTTCTTT.

The chain recombines TRBV6-2 or TRBV6-3 with TRBJ2-3; a weak D match, TRBD2 (5 bases). This CDR3 comprises 15 residues. The germline V gene has CDR1 MNHEY and CDR2 SVGEGT. V shed 6 bases and J shed 1 base, with 14 bases lying between them. CDR3 nucleotide sequence: TGTGCCAGCAGCCGACCTACCGGGGGCACAGATACGCAGTATTTT. Translating gives CASSRPTGGTDTQYF.

The chain links TRBV19 to TRBJ1-5; D not certain. Germline-derived CDR1 and CDR2 are LNHDA and SQIVND (reference sequence). V lost 0 bases and J 0 bases, leaving 9 bases between the germline ends. CDR3 length: 16 residues. For the CDR3, the DNA is TGTGCCAGTAGTATAGACGGCAGGTATAGCAATCAGCCCCAGCATTTT. This translates into CASSIDGRYSNQPQHF.

Only a few counts were recorded for this clone. The gene calls are TRBV6-4 and TRBJ1-2; maybe TRBD1 (5 bases). The germline CDR1 and CDR2 sequences are MRHNA and SNTAGT. The CDR3 length is 14 residues. With 8 bases removed from V and 5 bases from J, the gap between germline ends came to 18 bases. The CDR3 protein is CASPGTQKGYGYTF. The CDR3 nucleotides read TGTGCCAGCCCCGGGACTCAAAAAGGATATGGCTACACCTTC.

V usage is TRBV10-3 and J usage is TRBJ2-2; D is perhaps TRBD1 (6 bases). Germline assignment: CDR1 ENHRY and CDR2 SYGVKD. The CDR3 length is 15 residues. The ends were cut back, 5 bases at V and 7 bases at J, with 17 bases in the middle. CDR3 loop: CAISWSPGADGELFF. CDR3 in DNA: TGTGCCATCAGTTGGTCTCCAGGGGCAGACGGGGAGCTGTTTTTT.

The chain couples TRBV7-8 to TRBJ2-2; TRBD1 might be the D (6 bases). Trimming took 3 bases from V and 0 from J, leaving 8 bases between them. Germline CDR1 SGHVS, CDR2 FQNEAQ. The CDR3 has 15 amino acids. CDR3 nucleotide sequence: TGTGCCAGCAGCTTTGGGACAACGAACACCGGGGAGCTGTTTTTT. Amino acids: CASSFGTTNTGELFF.

The chain recombines TRBV7-9 with TRBJ1-1, with 8 nucleotides matching TRBD1. Germline CDR1 and CDR2: SEHNR and FQNEAQ (reference sequence). CDR3 length: 15 amino acids. V was clipped by 5 bases and J by 0 bases; unmatched bases: 5. The CDR3 DNA reads TGTGCCAGCAGCCCACGGGACAGGATGAACACTGAAGCTTTCTTT. Translated, it gives CASSPRDRMNTEAFF. The full variable domain, rest sourced from reference TRBV7-9 and TRBJ1-1, is DTGVSQNPRHKITKRGQNVTFRCDPISEHNRLYWYRQTLGQGPEFLTYFQNEAQLEKSRLLSDRFSAERPKGSFSTLEIQRTEQGDSAMYLCASSPRDRMNTEAFFGQGTRLTVV.

The V and J genes are TRBV29-1 and TRBJ1-2; D uncertain. CDR1 is SQVTM, CDR2 ANQGSEA, per germline. Trimming shortened V by 5 bases and J by 0 bases, and 13 bases separated the two germline ends. The CDR3 is made up of 14 amino acids. The CDR3 nucleotides read TGCAGCGTTAAAAATGGCGGAGCTAACTATGGCTACACCTTC. Amino acid sequence: CSVKNGGANYGYTF. The full variable domain, with the rest looked up from reference TRBV29-1 and TRBJ1-2, is SAVISQKPSRDICQRGTSLTIQCQVDSQVTMMFWYRQQPGQSLTLIATANQGSEATYESGFVIDKFPISRPNLTFSTLTVSNMSPEDSSIYLCSVKNGGANYGYTFGSGTRLTVV.

V is TRBV10-2 and J is TRBJ2-2; D might be TRBD1 (6 bases). The CDR3 is made up of 14 amino acids. V was cut by 7 bases and J by 3 bases, with 12 bases left in between. CDR1 and CDR2 from the germline V gene are WSHSY and SAAADI. CDR3 protein: CASTRQEDTGELFF. The CDR3 DNA sequence: TGCGCCAGCACTCGACAGGAGGACACCGGGGAGCTGTTTTTT.

The chain employs TRBV6-6 and TRBJ1-5; D unresolved. Trimming pared 8 bases from V and 3 bases from J, leaving 14 bases between. The CDR3 consists of 14 residues. Germline V gene sequence: CDR1 MNHNY, CDR2 SVGAGI (reference sequence). CDR3 in DNA: TGTGCCAGCGCTGGCGGCCAGTCCAATCAGCCCCAGCATTTT. This sequence encodes CASAGGQSNQPQHF.

This clone showed up just once. V usage is TRBV7-2 and J usage is TRBJ2-1, with D perhaps matching TRBD2 (5 bases). This CDR3 is 17 amino acids long. The germline V gene encodes CDR1 SGHTA and CDR2 FQGNSA. With 1 base removed from V and 6 bases from J, the gap between germline ends came to 19 bases. CDR3 in amino acids: CASSLVSAANAGNEQFF. The CDR3 DNA reads TGTGCCAGCAGCTTAGTGTCAGCGGCAAACGCGGGCAATGAGCAGTTCTTC.

The J gene is TRBJ1-5, the V gene TRBV6-5; tentatively, D is TRBD1 (5 bases). Germline CDR1 reads MNHEY; CDR2 reads SVGAGI. CDR3 length: 14 amino acids. V was pared by 0 bases and J by 7 bases, with 10 bases between. CDR3 sequence: CASSYSRDGQPQHF. CDR3 DNA sequence: TGTGCCAGCAGTTACTCCAGGGATGGGCAGCCCCAGCATTTT.

The chain combines TRBV24-1 with TRBJ1-1; 8 bases are shared with TRBD1. Per the germline V gene, CDR1 is KGHDR and CDR2 is SFDVKD. Germline trimming cut 4 bases from V and 8 bases from J; bases unmatched to any gene: 5. CDR3 length: 13 amino acids. CDR3 sequence: CATSDWTGTEAFF. CDR3 nucleotides: TGTGCCACCAGTGACTGGACAGGGACGGAAGCTTTCTTT.

This chain links TRBV19 with TRBJ2-7; D not certain. Per the germline V gene, CDR1 is LNHDA and CDR2 is SQIVND (reference sequence). V gave up 0 bases and J gave up 4 bases, with 10 bases separating them. The CDR3 length is 14 residues. The CDR3 nucleotides are TGTGCCAGTAGTATAGACCCGGCTAGGTACGAGCAGTACTTC. The encoded protein is CASSIDPARYEQYF.

This chain uses TRBV7-8 with TRBJ2-5; maybe TRBD1 (5 bases). V lost 5 bases, J lost 7 bases, and 8 bases lay in between. The length of the CDR3 is 11 residues. From germline, CDR1 is SGHVS and CDR2 FQNEAQ. The CDR3 nucleotides are TGTGCCAGCAGCCCCCAGGGGACCCAGTACTTC. Translated, it gives CASSPQGTQYF. The full variable domain, its missing parts supplied by reference TRBV7-8 and TRBJ2-5, is GAGVSQSPRYKVAKRGQDVALRCDPISGHVSLFWYQQALGQGPEFLTYFQNEAQLDKSGLPSDRFFAERPEGSVSTLKIQRTQQEDSAVYLCASSPQGTQYFGPGTRLLVL.

V gene TRBV6-5 combines with J gene TRBJ2-3; 9 nucleotides line up with TRBD2. The CDR3 is made up of 14 amino acids. Trimming removed 6 bases from V and 6 bases from J; junction bases left unmatched: 7. Germline CDR1 is MNHEY and CDR2 is SVGAGI. CDR3 amino acids: CASRVSGGGDTQYF. The CDR3 DNA is TGTGCCAGCAGAGTTAGCGGGGGAGGGGATACGCAGTATTTT.